The 17 T cell receptor beta chains in this list originate from one sample, sequenced in a study of blood T cell repertoires in COVID-19. Profiling relied on immunoSEQ multiplex PCR, and the TCRdb table lists in-frame clones only, not all of them. The data show 250,000 to 400,000 clones, with 85% to 90% seen just once and roughly 2.8% held by the top ten. The sample consisted of peripheral blood. These receptors were taken from a woman in her 30s with COVID-19, enrolled during active disease.

The chain joins TRBV9 to TRBJ2-2; a possible D gene is TRBD1 (6 bases). The germline CDR1 and CDR2 sequences are SGDLS and YYNGEE. The CDR3 totals 17 residues. Trimming stripped 3 bases from V and 0 bases from J, with 15 bases between. CDR3 coding DNA: TGTGCCAGCAGCGCTAGCAGGGGCCCCGCGAACACCGGGGAGCTGTTTTTT. It codes for CASSASRGPANTGELFF.

The chain recombines TRBV28 with TRBJ2-5; 9 nucleotides align to TRBD1. J was trimmed by 2 bases and V by 6 bases; bases with no gene match: 1. This CDR3 is 13 amino acids long. Per germline, CDR1 MDHEN and CDR2 SYDVKM. The DNA for the CDR3 is TGTGCCAGCAGCGACAGGGGGCAAGAGACCCAGTACTTC. Translating gives CASSDRGQETQYF.

J is TRBJ2-3 and V is TRBV27; 10 positions match TRBD1. This CDR3 has 16 residues. With V trimmed by 5 bases and J by 0 bases, 5 bases remained unmatched. Per germline, CDR1 MNHEY and CDR2 SMNVEV (reference sequence). The CDR3 spells CASSPGTGASTDTQYF. Here the CDR3 DNA reads TGTGCCAGCAGTCCCGGGACAGGGGCCAGCACAGATACGCAGTATTTT.

Concerning this clone itself: A junction boundary mismatches the germline segment, possibly from a read error. The chain joins TRBV6-6 to TRBJ1-5; the D is unclear. Germline CDR1 reads MNHNY; CDR2 reads SVGAGI (reference sequence). CDR3 length equals 13 residues. The CDR3 bases are TGTGCCAGCAGTGACTCACACAATCAGCCCCAGCATTTT. It specifies CASSDSHNQPQHF.

The chain recombines TRBV27 with TRBJ1-5; 7 positions agree with TRBD1. Unmatched junction bases numbered 6, after V lost 4 bases and J lost 0 bases. CDR1 is MNHEY, CDR2 SMNVEV, per germline (reference sequence). This CDR3 is 16 amino acids long. The chain's CDR3 is CASSSRTGYSNQPQHF. CDR3 DNA: TGTGCCAGCAGTTCCCGGACAGGTTATAGCAATCAGCCCCAGCATTTT.

This chain links TRBV9 with TRBJ2-1; 10 bases fit TRBD1. CDR1 is SGDLS and CDR2 is YYNGEE in the germline V gene. With 0 bases clipped from V and 10 bases from J, the junction kept 7 bases outside the gene matches. CDR3 length: 15 amino acids. The CDR3 region is CASSVVGQGFGEQFF. As DNA, the CDR3 is TGTGCCAGCAGCGTAGTGGGACAGGGGTTTGGAGAGCAGTTCTTC.

The chain is built from TRBV10-3 and TRBJ2-7, with a possible D match to TRBD1 (5 bases). V was cut by 10 bases and J by 0 bases, with 10 bases left in between. This CDR3 contains 12 residues. CDR1 and CDR2 (germline): ENHRY, SYGVKD. The CDR3 nucleotides are TGTGCCACAGTAGGGGACTCCTACGAGCAGTACTTC. Encoded protein: CATVGDSYEQYF.

J is TRBJ1-1 and V is TRBV5-1; possibly TRBD1 for D (5 bases). The CDR3 consists of 13 residues. The V and J ends lost 7 bases and 1 base respectively, with 11 bases between them. Per the germline V gene, CDR1 is SGHRS and CDR2 is YFSETQ. The CDR3 DNA reads as TGCGCCAGCCGCAGGACACAGAACACTGAAGCTTTCTTT. Translating it yields CASRRTQNTEAFF.

In its sample, this clone was seen once. The chain is built from TRBV19 and TRBJ1-2; D gene ambiguous. The CDR3 is made up of 14 amino acids. Germline assignment: CDR1 LNHDA and CDR2 SQIVND (reference sequence). Trimming stripped 8 bases from V and 0 bases from J, with 13 bases between. CDR3 sequence reads: CASASFQTNYGYTF. Written as DNA, the CDR3 is TGTGCCAGTGCATCCTTTCAGACTAACTATGGCTACACCTTC.

The chain joins TRBV11-2 to TRBJ2-1; maybe TRBD1 (6 bases). This CDR3 region has 13 residues. Germline V gene sequence: CDR1 SGHAT, CDR2 FQNNGV. V was cut by 5 bases and J by 7 bases, with 12 bases left in between. The CDR3: CASSIRTDNEQFF. Here the CDR3 DNA reads TGTGCCAGCAGCATACGGACAGATAATGAGCAGTTCTTC.

The J gene is TRBJ2-3, the V gene TRBV14; TRBD1 matches at 8 bases. Germline CDR1 SGHDN, CDR2 FVKESK. There are 17 residues in the CDR3. V shed 0 bases, J shed 5 bases, and the junction held 10 bases outside the gene matches. The CDR3 sequence: CASSQDFETGVKDTQYF. The CDR3 bases are TGTGCCAGCAGCCAAGATTTCGAGACAGGGGTAAAAGATACGCAGTATTTT. Together with reference TRBV14 and TRBJ2-3, the CDR3 gives the full variable domain: EAGVTQFPSHSVIEKGQTVTLRCDPISGHDNLYWYRRVMGKEIKFLLHFVKESKQDESGMPNNRFLAERTGGTYSTLKVQPAELEDSGVYFCASSQDFETGVKDTQYFGPGTRLTVL.

The J gene is TRBJ1-6, the V gene TRBV2; 8 nucleotides agree with TRBD1. Looked up from germline, CDR1 is SNHLY and CDR2 is FYNNEI. Losses at the gene ends were 3 bases for V and 6 bases for J; bases not matched to a gene: 4. The CDR3 is 15 residues long. The CDR3 nucleotides read TGTGCCAGCAGTGAGGAACAGGGGGTTAATTCACCCCTCCACTTT. Translating it yields CASSEEQGVNSPLHF.

This sequence joins TRBV5-4 and TRBJ2-7; 9 bases fit TRBD2. The CDR3 runs 16 residues. The V gene end was trimmed by 1 base and the J gene end by 5 bases; junction bases not matched to a gene: 10. The germline V gene has CDR1 SGHNT and CDR2 YYREEE (reference sequence). The CDR3 protein is CASSLKGAGGRDEQYF. Here the CDR3 DNA reads TGTGCCAGCAGCTTGAAGGGAGCGGGAGGCCGCGACGAGCAGTACTTC.

The chain employs TRBV10-1 and TRBJ2-3, with D maybe TRBD1 (6 bases). The germline gives CDR1 WNHNN, CDR2 SYGVQD (reference sequence). Trimming removed 2 bases from V and 4 bases from J, with 13 bases in between. The CDR3 extends over 15 amino acids. CDR3 DNA: TGCGCCAGCAGTGAGGGGACAAACGTCCCAGATACGCAGTATTTT. Amino acids: CASSEGTNVPDTQYF.

This sequence joins TRBV29-1 and TRBJ2-5; D is possibly TRBD1 (6 bases). Between the trimmed V and J ends, which lost 3 bases and 8 bases, there was a span of 13 bases. This CDR3 has 12 amino acids. CDR1 is SQVTM, CDR2 ANQGSEA, per germline. The CDR3 sequence: CSVDQGGTTQYF. In nucleotides, the CDR3 is TGCAGCGTTGATCAAGGGGGAACAACCCAGTACTTC.

V gene TRBV29-1 combines with J gene TRBJ1-3; D unclear. V gave up 3 bases and J gave up 0 bases, with 6 bases separating them. The CDR3 sequence is 13 residues long. Germline V gene data show CDR1 as SQVTM and CDR2 as ANQGSEA. CDR3 coding DNA: TGCAGCGTTGAGGACTACTCTGGAAACACCATATATTTT. Translation gives CSVEDYSGNTIYF.

The chain carries TRBV7-3 and TRBJ2-3, with TRBD1 as a possible D gene (6 bases). Between the trimmed V and J ends, which lost 4 bases and 0 bases, there was a span of 11 bases. Germline V gives CDR1 SGHTA, CDR2 FQGTGA. The CDR3 length is 15 residues. CDR3 DNA: TGTGCCAGCAGCTCTACAGGGATTAGCACAGATACGCAGTATTTT. Its translation: CASSSTGISTDTQYF. The variable domain in full, with the rest retrieved from reference TRBV7-3 and TRBJ2-3, is GAGVSQTPSNKVTEKGKYVELRCDPISGHTALYWYRQSLGQGPEFLIYFQGTGAADDSGLPNDRFFAVRPEGSVSTLKIQRTERGDSAVYLCASSSTGISTDTQYFGPGTRLTVL.